A selection of T cell receptor beta chains follows, all from one sample in a study of glioma-infiltrating T cells after dendritic cell vaccination. Repertoires were generated with immunoSEQ multiplex PCR, while TCRdb's copy carries only in-frame clones and drops some. The sample holds about 76,000 clones, around nine tenths seen once. The starting material was blood, obtained after dendritic cell vaccination. The source of these receptors is a human donor with glioblastoma. Both conserved end residues are part of each CDR3. A D gene is named only where the DNA matches it firmly. Not every row has a clone size; where given, it reads once, few, many or a size class.

TRBV7-2	TRBJ1-2	once	TRBD1	TGTGCCAGCAGCTTGACAGGGGGCTATGGCTACACCTTC	CASSLTGGYGYTF
TRBV21-1	TRBJ1-5	few	-	TGTGCCAGCAGACAGGGGGGAGGCAATCAGCCCCAGCATTTT	CASRQGGGNQPQHF
TRBV25-1	TRBJ2-7	-	TRBD1	TGTGCCAGCAGTGAGAGGACAGGGCTACTCTACGAGCAGTACTTC	CASSERTGLLYEQYF
TRBV19	TRBJ1-5	-	-	TGTGCCAGTAGGGGGGGAACTAGCAATCAGCCCCAGCATTTT	CASRGGTSNQPQHF
TRBV4-1	TRBJ1-4	-	TRBD1	TGCGCCAGCAGCCGACAGGGGACTAATGAAAAACTGTTTTTT	CASSRQGTNEKLFF
TRBV4-2	TRBJ2-5	-	-	TGTGCCAGCAGCCAAGGGCAGTCGTACCAAGAGACCCAGTACTTC	CASSQGQSYQETQYF
TRBV9	TRBJ2-3	-	-	TGTGCCAGCAGCGTACCCTCCACAGGGCCTAGCACAGATACGCAGTATTTT	CASSVPSTGPSTDTQYF
TRBV10-1	TRBJ2-3	-	-	TGCGCCAGCCTAAGGACAGCCGGGGATACGCAGTATTTT	CASLRTAGDTQYF
TRBV18	TRBJ2-7	once	TRBD1	TGTGCCAGCTCACCACTGACAGGGTCCCACTCCTACGAGCAGTACTTC	CASSPLTGSHSYEQYF
TRBV7-3	TRBJ2-3	-	-	TGTGCCAGCAGCTTAGAGCGTTTCACAGATACGCAGTATTTT	CASSLERFTDTQYF
TRBV14	TRBJ2-5	-	TRBD2	TGTGCCAGCAGCCAGATTGGGACTAGCGGGAGAGAGACCCAGTACTTC	CASSQIGTSGRETQYF
TRBV6-5	TRBJ2-3	-	-	TGTGCCAGCAGTTACTCCGGACTGAGCACAGATACGCAGTATTTT	CASSYSGLSTDTQYF
TRBV4-2	TRBJ2-3	-	-	TGTGCCAGCAGCCAAGTGCCTATGAGCACAGATACGCAGTATTTT	CASSQVPMSTDTQYF
TRBV4-2	TRBJ2-7	-	-	TGTGCCAGCAGCCAAGACGCCGGGACAATTAACGAGCAGTACTTC	CASSQDAGTINEQYF
TRBV5-7	TRBJ1-5	-	-	TGTGCCAGCAGCTTGGCGATCGTGGGGGCAGATCAGCCCCAGCATTTT	CASSLAIVGADQPQHF
TRBV4-1	TRBJ2-3	-	TRBD2	TGCGCCAGCAGCCTCAGACTAGCGGGGGGGCTGGATACGCAGTATTTT	CASSLRLAGGLDTQYF
TRBV19	TRBJ1-2	-	-	TGTGCCAGTAGTACCTCACTTGCAGGCGGCTACACCTTC	CASSTSLAGGYTF
TRBV29-1	TRBJ1-3	-	TRBD1	TGCAGCGTTGAAAAGGGGGCAGGAAACACCATATATTTT	CSVEKGAGNTIYF
TRBV4-1	TRBJ1-1	-	TRBD1	TGCGCCAGCAGGAGGACAGGCGCGAACACTGAAGCTTTCTTT	CASRRTGANTEAFF
TRBV7-3	TRBJ2-7	-	TRBD2	TGTGCCAGCAGCCTCGGACTAGCCCTGGAACAGTACTTC	CASSLGLALEQYF